This T cell receptor (beta chain) was retrieved from a study of cytomegalovirus exposure and HLA in healthy donors. Study at large: Early on, a data release was issued that held 85 million to 95 million unique TCRs from HLA-typed donors.

As to this clone: Its target is not known.

Study observations and caveats: The listing of 150 to 200 TCR beta chains classed them as cytomegalovirus-associated.

In the PCR, 60 Vbeta and 13 Jbeta primers were used. Libraries were prepared by immunoSEQ multiplex PCR; TCRdb keeps only in-frame clonotypes and omits some of them. The table lists fewer than 250,000 clones, almost 80% of them singletons, with approximately 2% in the top ten. V was pared by 1 base and J by 4 bases, with 10 bases between. The CDR3 covers 14 residues. From germline, CDR1 is SGHDT and CDR2 YYEEEE. The source material was PBMCs. The V and J genes are TRBV5-6 and TRBJ2-3, with D possibly matching TRBD2 (6 bases). This receptor was identified in a male donor in good health and CMV-seronegative. The CDR3 DNA follows: TGTGCCAGCAGCTTGTGGCGGGGTCCAGATACGCAGTATTTT. This sequence encodes CASSLWRGPDTQYF.